This T cell receptor (beta chain) stems from a study of T cells in Graves' hyperthyroidism and ophthalmopathy. This clonotype was detected many times. Using RNA transcripts as the source, TCR beta CDR3 regions were amplified. The primer set for the first-round RT-PCR of the TCR CDR3 was HTBI. TCRdb processed the multiplex PCR reads anew with MiXCR; each CDR3 protein has one entry. The sample comprises around 200,000 distinct CDR3 sequences, over 15% of which are singletons, and about 29% rests with the top ten. The receptor's source is a woman in her forties or fifties with Graves' hyperthyroidism. Sequenced material: blood.

The CDR3: CSASGMAANEKLFF. The CDR3 DNA sequence: TGCAGTGCTTCCGGGATGGCAGCTAATGAAAAACTGTTTTTT. V is TRBV20-1 and J is TRBJ1-4; D is uncertain. Germline V gene lookup returns CDR1 DFQATT and CDR2 SNEGSKA (reference sequence). Trimming pared 5 bases from V and 3 bases from J, leaving 13 bases between. The CDR3 loop spans 14 amino acids.